This T cell receptor beta chain emerged from a study of OX40 agonist ivuxolimab in advanced cancers. Whole-study results and caveats: Clones of CD4+ and CD8+ blood T cells grew by week 6 at doses of 0.1 to 3.0 mg/kg.

In the case of this clone: Its specificity is not known.

CDR1 MNHEY and CDR2 SMNVEV come from the germline V gene (reference sequence). The ends were cut back, 8 bases at V and 1 base at J, with 17 bases in the middle. The CDR3 is made up of 15 amino acids. Clones were read by immunoSEQ multiplex PCR, and TCRdb kept only the in-frame ones, dropping some. The sample lists roughly 70,000 clones, more than 75% occurring once. The chain carries TRBV27 and TRBJ1-1; no reliable D call. The TCR originated in an adult with an advanced solid tumor such as melanoma, head and neck, liver or kidney cancer. This specimen was CD4+ or CD8+ T cells sorted from blood, taken in a trial of the OX40 agonist ivuxolimab. CDR3 residues: CASHGTRLANTEAFF. The CDR3 DNA reads as TGTGCCAGCCACGGCACGAGATTGGCGAACACTGAAGCTTTCTTT.